This T cell receptor beta chain comes out of a study of cytomegalovirus exposure and HLA in healthy donors. The CDR3 loop spans 14 amino acids. Germline CDR1 WNHNN, CDR2 SYGVQD (reference sequence). The V end lost 2 bases, the J end lost 3 bases, and 7 bases lay between the germline ends. The PCR contained 60 Vbeta and 13 Jbeta primers. Some clones are missing from TCRdb's copy, which holds only in-frame ones; the method was immunoSEQ multiplex PCR. The sample lists 95,000 to 100,000 clones, about 78% occurring once. The sequenced sample was PBMCs. The TCR sequence derives from a man aged 35 to 55 in good health and CMV-seronegative. The rearrangement joins TRBV10-1 to TRBJ1-4; D perhaps matches TRBD1 (5 bases). CDR3 coding DNA: TGCGCCAGCAGTGAGCAGGGCTCTAATGAAAAACTGTTTTTT. It yields the protein CASSEQGSNEKLFF.